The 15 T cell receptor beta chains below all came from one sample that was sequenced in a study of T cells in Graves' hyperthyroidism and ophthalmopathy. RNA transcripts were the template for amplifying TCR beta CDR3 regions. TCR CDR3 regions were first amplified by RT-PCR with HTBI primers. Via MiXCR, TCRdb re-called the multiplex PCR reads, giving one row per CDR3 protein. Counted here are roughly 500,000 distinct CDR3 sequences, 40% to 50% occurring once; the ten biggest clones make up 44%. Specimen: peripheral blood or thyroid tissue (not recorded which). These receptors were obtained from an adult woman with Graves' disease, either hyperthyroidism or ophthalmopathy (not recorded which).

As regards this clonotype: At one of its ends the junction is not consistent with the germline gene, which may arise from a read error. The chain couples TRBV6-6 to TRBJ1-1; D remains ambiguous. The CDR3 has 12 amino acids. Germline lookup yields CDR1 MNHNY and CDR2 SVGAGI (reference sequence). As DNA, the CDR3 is TGTACCAGCAGCATCGCGGACACTGAAGCTTTCTTT. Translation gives CTSSIADTEAFF.

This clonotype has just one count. The CDR3 protein is CSASLQGSNQPQYF. The CDR3 nucleotides are TGCAGTGCTAGCTTACAGGGGAGCAATCAGCCCCAGTACTTC. The rearrangement links TRBV20-1 to TRBJ2-5; TRBD1 agrees at 7 bases. The CDR3 has 14 residues. V dropped 3 bases and J dropped 9; count of bases not matched to a gene: 13. CDR1 DFQATT and CDR2 SNEGSKA come from the germline V gene (reference sequence).

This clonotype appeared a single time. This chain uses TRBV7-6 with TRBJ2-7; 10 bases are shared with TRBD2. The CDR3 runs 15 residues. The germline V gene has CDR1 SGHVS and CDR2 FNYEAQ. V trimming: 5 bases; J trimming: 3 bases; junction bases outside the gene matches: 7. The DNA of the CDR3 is TGTGCCAGCAGCCGAGAAACTAGCGGGATCTACGAGCAGTACTTC. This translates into CASSRETSGIYEQYF.

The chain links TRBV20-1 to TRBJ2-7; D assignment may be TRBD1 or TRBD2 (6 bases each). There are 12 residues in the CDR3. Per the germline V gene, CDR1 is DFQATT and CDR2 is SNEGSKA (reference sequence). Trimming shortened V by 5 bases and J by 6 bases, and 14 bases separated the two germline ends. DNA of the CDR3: TGCAGTGCTGCTTTAGGGGGGCGCGAGCAGTACTTC. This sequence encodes CSAALGGREQYF.

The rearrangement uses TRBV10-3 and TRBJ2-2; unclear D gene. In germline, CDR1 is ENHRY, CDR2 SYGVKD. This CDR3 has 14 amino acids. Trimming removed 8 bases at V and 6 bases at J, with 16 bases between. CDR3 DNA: TGTGCCATCCGTCCGGACCCCGGGCCCGGGGAGCTGTTTTTT. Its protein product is CAIRPDPGPGELFF.

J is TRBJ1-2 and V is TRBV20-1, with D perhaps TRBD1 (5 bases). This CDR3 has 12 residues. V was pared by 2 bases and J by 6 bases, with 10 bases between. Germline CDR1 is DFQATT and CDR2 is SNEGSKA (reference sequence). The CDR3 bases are TGCAGTGCTAGACTTGGGGACGATGGCTACACCTTC. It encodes CSARLGDDGYTF.

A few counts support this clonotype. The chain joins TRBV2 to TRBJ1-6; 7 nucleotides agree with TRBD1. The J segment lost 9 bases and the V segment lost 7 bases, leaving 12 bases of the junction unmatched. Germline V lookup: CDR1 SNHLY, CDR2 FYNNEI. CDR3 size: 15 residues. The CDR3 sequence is CASNERRAGGSPLHF. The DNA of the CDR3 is TGTGCCAGCAACGAGCGAAGGGCAGGGGGTTCACCCCTCCACTTT.

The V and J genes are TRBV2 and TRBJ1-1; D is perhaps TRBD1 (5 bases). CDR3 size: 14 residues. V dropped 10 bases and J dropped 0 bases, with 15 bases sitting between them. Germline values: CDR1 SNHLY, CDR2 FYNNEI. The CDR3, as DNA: TGTGCCAACCTACCGGGACGGATGAACACTGAAGCTTTCTTT. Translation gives CANLPGRMNTEAFF.

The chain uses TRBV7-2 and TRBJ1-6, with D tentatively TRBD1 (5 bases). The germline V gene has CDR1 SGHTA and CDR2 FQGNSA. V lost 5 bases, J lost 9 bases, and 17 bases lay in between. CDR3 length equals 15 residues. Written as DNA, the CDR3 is TGTGCCAGCAGCGTTGGGGCGGGCCCAACTTCACCCCTCCACTTT. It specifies CASSVGAGPTSPLHF.

CDR3 coding DNA: TGTGCCAGCAGTCTCACTAGCGGGCTTGGGGAGCTGTTTTTT. Its protein product is CASSLTSGLGELFF. The rearrangement uses TRBV12-3 or TRBV12-4 and TRBJ2-2; TRBD2 aligns across 9 bases. The CDR3 runs 14 residues. The V and J ends lost 5 bases and 8 bases, in that order; junction bases with no gene match: 6.

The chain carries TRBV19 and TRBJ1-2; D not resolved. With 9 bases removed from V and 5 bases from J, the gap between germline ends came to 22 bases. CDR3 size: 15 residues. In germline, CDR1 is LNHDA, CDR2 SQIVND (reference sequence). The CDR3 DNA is TGTGCCAGCAGTTTATGGGCAGAGCCGCGGTATGGCTACACCTTC. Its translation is CASSLWAEPRYGYTF.

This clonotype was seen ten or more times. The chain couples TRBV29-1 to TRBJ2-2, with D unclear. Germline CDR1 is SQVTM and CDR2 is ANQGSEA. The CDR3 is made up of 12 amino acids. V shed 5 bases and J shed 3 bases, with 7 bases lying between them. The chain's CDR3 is CSVSGDTGELFF. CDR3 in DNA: TGCAGCGTTTCTGGGGACACCGGGGAGCTGTTTTTT.

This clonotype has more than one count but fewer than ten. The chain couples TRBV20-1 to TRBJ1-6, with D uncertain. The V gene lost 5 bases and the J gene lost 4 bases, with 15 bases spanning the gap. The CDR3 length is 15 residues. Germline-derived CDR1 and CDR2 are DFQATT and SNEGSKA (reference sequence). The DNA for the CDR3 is TGCAGTGCTCCGACCTTTTCAGTGTATAATTCACCCCTCCACTTT. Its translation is CSAPTFSVYNSPLHF.

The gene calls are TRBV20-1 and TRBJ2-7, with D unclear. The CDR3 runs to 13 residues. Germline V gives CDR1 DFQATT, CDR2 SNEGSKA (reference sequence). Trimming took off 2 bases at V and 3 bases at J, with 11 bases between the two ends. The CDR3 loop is CSARPGLFYEQYF. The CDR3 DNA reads TGCAGTGCTAGACCTGGTTTGTTCTACGAGCAGTACTTC.

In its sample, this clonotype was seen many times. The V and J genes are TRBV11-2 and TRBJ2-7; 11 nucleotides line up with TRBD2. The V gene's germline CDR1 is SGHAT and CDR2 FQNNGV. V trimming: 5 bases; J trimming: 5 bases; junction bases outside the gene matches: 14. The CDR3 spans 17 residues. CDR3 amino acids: CASSLTRGTSGADEQYF. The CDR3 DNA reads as TGTGCCAGCAGCCTCACCCGGGGGACTAGCGGTGCGGACGAGCAGTACTTC.